This record concerns one TCR beta chain sequence. Its antigen is not identified. Here immunoSEQ multiplex PCR was the method, and the copy in TCRdb shows in-frame clones only, minus some. The sample carries 65,000 to 95,000 clones, around 90% recorded once. This CDR3 contains 15 residues. Germline CDR1 and CDR2: SGHRS and YFSETQ. V lost 0 bases and J lost 2, with 11 bases in between. This entry is derived from a study of radiotherapy plus CTLA-4 blockade in lung cancer. Study-wide background: Objective response was observed in about 19% of patients, and disease control in approximately 30%.

Patients had chemo-refractory metastatic non-small-cell lung cancer and received focal radiation plus CTLA-4 blockade that used ipilimumab. Findings of the study overall: Blood-borne expansion of tumor-derived TCR clones followed radiotherapy plus ipilimumab. Strongest reported response predictors: early blood clone changes and post-radiation interferon-beta.

The material sequenced was peripheral blood, taken from a patient treated with radiotherapy plus ipilimumab. V and J are TRBV5-1 and TRBJ1-1; TRBD1 might be the D (5 bases). This TCR came from a human donor with non-small cell lung cancer who had stable disease on radiotherapy plus ipilimumab. The CDR3 region has the DNA TGCGCCAGCAGCTTGGAAGGGACCCTTAACACTGAAGCTTTCTTT. It translates to CASSLEGTLNTEAFF.